The T cell receptor beta chain described here comes from a study of cytomegalovirus exposure and HLA in healthy donors. The study's findings and limits: Per a later analysis, HLA-associated TCR beta chains showed more clonal expansion than other, equally common TCR beta chains. Later analysis suggested links between common viral pathogens and several top significant clusters. As a later analysis showed, a missense DCLRE1C variant was linked to trimming of TCR beta V- and J-genes.

A note on this clone: The antigen is not known.

Germline V gene lookup returns CDR1 SEHNR and CDR2 FQNEAQ (reference sequence). The V gene end was trimmed by 5 bases and the J gene end by 0 bases; junction bases not matched to a gene: 5. The CDR3 runs 18 residues. PCR used 60 Vbeta primers and 13 Jbeta primers. TCRdb's copy holds only in-frame clones and misses some; the assay was immunoSEQ multiplex PCR. The data show 90,000 to 95,000 clones, just under 80% seen once. This chain uses TRBV7-9 with TRBJ2-3, with 16 bases fitting TRBD2. Material: PBMCs. The TCR sequence derives from a male donor in good health and CMV-seropositive. The CDR3 DNA sequence: TGTGCCAGCAGCCACCCGGGACTAGCGGGGGGGAGCACAGATACGCAGTATTTT. Protein: CASSHPGLAGGSTDTQYF.